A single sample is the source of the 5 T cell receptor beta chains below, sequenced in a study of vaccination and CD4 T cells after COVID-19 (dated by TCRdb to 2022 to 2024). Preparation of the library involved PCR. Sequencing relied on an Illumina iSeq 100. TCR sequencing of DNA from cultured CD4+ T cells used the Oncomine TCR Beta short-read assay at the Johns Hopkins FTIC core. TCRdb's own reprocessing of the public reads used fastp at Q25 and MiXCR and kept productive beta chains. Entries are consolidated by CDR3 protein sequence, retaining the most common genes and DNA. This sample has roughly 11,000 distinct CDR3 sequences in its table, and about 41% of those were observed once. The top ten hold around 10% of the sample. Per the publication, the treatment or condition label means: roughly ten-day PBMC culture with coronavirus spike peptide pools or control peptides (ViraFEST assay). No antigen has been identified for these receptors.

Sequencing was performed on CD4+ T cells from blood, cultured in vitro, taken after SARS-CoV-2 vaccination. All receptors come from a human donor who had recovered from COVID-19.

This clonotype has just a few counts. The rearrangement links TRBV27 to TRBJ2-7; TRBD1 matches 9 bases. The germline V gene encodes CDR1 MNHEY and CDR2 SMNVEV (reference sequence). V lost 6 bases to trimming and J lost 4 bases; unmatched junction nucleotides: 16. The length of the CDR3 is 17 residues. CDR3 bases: TGTGCCAGCAGCCAGGCCCCGACAGGGGGACCTTTTTACGAGCAGTACTTC. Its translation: CASSQAPTGGPFYEQYF.

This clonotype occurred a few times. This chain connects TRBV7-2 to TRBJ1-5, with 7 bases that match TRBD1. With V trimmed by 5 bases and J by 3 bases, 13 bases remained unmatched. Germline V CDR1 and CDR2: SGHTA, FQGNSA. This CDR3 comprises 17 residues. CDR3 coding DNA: TGTGCCAGCAGCCCGCGTCTCCCTGACAGGGACAATCAGCCCCAGCATTTT. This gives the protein CASSPRLPDRDNQPQHF.

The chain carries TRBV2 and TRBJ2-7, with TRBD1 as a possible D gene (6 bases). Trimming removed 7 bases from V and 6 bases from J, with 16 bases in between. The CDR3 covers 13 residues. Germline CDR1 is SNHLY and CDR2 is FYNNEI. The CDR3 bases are TGTGCCAGCACCCTACAGGGAAGGGGCGAGCAGTACTTC. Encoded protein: CASTLQGRGEQYF.

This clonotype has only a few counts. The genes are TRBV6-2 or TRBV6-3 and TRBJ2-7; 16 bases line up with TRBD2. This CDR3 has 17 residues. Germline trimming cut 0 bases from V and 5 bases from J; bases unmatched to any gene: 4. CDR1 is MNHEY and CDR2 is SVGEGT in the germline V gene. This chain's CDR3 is CASSYSGTSGRVHEQYF. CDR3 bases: TGTGCCAGCAGTTACTCCGGGACTAGCGGGAGGGTCCACGAGCAGTACTTC.

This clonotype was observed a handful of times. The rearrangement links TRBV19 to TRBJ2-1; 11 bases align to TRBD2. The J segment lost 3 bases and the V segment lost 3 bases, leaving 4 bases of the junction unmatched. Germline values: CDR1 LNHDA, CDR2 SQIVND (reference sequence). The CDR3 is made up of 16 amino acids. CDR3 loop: CASSIRGLADYNEQFF. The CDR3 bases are TGTGCCAGTAGTATCCGGGGACTAGCGGACTACAATGAGCAGTTCTTC.